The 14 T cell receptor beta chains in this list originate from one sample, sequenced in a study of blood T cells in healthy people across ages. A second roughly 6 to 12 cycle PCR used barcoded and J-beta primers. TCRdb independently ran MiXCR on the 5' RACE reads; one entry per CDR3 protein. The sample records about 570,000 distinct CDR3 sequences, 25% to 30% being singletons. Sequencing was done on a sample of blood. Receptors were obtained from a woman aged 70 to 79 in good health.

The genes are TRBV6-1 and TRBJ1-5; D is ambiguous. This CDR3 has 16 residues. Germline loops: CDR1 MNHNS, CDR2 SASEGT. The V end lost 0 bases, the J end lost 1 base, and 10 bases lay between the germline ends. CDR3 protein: CASSEAGYKSNQPQHF. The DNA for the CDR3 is TGTGCCAGCAGTGAAGCGGGTTATAAAAGCAATCAGCCCCAGCATTTT.

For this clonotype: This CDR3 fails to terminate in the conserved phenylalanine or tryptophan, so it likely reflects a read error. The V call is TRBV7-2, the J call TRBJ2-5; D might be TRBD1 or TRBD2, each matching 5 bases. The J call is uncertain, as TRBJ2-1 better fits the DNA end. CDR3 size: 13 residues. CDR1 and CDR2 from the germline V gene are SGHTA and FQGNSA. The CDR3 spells CASSVGVYNEQFL. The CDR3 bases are TGTGCCAGCAGCGTGGGGGTGTACAATGAGCAGTTCCTC.

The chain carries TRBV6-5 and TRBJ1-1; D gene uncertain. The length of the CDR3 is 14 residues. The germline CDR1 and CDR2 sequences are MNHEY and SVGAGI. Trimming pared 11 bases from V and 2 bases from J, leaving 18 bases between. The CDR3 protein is CARNPGWENTEAFF. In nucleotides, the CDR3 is TGTGCCCGCAACCCCGGGTGGGAAAACACTGAAGCTTTCTTT.

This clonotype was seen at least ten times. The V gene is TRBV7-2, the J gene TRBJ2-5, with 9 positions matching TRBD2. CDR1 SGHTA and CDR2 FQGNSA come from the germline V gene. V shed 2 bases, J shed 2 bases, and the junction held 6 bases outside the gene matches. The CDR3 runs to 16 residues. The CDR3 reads CASSLSAGGGQETQYF. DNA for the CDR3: TGTGCCAGCAGCTTATCAGCGGGGGGAGGGCAAGAGACCCAGTACTTC.

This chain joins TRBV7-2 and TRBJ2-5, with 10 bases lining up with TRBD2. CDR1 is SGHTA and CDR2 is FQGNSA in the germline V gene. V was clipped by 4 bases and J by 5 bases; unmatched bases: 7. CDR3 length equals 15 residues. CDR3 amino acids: CASSYLAGARETQYF. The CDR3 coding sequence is TGTGCCAGCAGCTATCTAGCGGGGGCCCGGGAGACCCAGTACTTC.

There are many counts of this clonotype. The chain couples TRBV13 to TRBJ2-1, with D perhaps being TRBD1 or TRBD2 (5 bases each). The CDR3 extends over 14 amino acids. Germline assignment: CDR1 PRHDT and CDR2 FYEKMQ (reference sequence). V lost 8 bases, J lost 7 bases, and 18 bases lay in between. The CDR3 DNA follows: TGTGCCAGCCTTACGAGGGGCGTGGGGAATGAGCAGTTCTTC. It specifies CASLTRGVGNEQFF.

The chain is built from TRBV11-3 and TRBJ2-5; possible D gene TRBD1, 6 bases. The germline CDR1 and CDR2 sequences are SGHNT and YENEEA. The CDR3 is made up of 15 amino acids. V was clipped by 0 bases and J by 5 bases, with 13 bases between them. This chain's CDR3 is CASSLEGAQGETQYF. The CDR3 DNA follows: TGTGCCAGCAGCTTAGAAGGGGCCCAGGGGGAGACCCAGTACTTC. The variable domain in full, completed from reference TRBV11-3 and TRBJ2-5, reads EAGVVQSPRYKIIEKKQPVAFWCNPISGHNTLYWYLQNLGQGPELLIRYENEEAVDDSQLPKDRFSAERLKGVDSTLKIQPAELGDSAVYLCASSLEGAQGETQYFGPGTRLLVL.

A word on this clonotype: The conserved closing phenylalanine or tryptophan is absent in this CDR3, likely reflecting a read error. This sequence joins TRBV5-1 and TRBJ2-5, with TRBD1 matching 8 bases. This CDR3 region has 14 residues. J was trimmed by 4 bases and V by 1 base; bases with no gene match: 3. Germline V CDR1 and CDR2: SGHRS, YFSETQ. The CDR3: CASSLWGTGETQYL. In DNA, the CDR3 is TGCGCCAGCAGCTTGTGGGGGACAGGAGAGACCCAGTACCTC.

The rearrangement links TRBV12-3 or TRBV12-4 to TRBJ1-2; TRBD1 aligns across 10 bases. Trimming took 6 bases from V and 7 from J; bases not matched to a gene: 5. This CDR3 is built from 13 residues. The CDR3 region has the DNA TGTGCCAGCAGGCGACAGGGGGCGCGTGGCTACACCTTC. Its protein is CASRRQGARGYTF.

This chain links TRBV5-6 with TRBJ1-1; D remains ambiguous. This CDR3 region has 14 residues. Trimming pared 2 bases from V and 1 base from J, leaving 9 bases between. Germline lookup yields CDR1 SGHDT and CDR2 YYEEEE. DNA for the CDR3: TGTGCCAGCAGCTTCGATCGGACGAACACTGAAGCTTTCTTT. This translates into CASSFDRTNTEAFF.

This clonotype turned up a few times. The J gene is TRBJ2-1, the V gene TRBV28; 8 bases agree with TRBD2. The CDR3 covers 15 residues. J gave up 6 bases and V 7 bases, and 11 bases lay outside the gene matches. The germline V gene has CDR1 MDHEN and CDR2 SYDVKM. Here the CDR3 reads CASISGGGPRNEQFF. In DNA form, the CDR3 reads TGTGCCAGCATAAGCGGCGGGGGGCCCCGCAATGAGCAGTTCTTC.

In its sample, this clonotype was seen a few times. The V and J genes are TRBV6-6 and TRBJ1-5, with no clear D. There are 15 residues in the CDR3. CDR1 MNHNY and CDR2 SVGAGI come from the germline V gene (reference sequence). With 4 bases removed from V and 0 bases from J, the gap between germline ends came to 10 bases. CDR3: CASSFPVPSNQPQHF. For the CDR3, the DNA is TGTGCCAGCAGTTTCCCCGTCCCTAGCAATCAGCCCCAGCATTTT.

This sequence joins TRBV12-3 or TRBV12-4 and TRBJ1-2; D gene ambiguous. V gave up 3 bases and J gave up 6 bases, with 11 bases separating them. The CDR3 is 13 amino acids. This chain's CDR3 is CASSFPGSNGYTF. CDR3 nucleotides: TGTGCCAGCAGTTTCCCGGGGTCGAATGGCTACACCTTC.

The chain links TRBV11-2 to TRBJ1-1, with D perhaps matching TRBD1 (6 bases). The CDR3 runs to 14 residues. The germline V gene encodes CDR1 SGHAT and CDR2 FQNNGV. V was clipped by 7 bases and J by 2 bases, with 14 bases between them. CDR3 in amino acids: CASTNQGRNTEAFF. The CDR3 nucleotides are TGTGCCAGCACCAATCAGGGGAGAAACACTGAAGCTTTCTTT.